Given below is one T cell receptor (beta chain) in context. What it binds is unknown. The CDR3 is 14 residues long. Germline CDR1 SGHTS, CDR2 YDEGEE. The trim removed 4 bases at V and 7 bases at J, leaving 10 bases unmatched. The data are from a study of cytomegalovirus exposure and HLA in healthy donors. Each donor was healthy, and each was a bone marrow donor. A multiplex PCR was run with 60 Vbeta primers and 13 Jbeta primers. Under the authors' procedure: An analysis performed later counted roughly 80 million unique TCR beta chains (approximately 10 million of them shared). The protocol was immunoSEQ multiplex PCR, while the TCRdb copy is restricted to in-frame clones and leaves out a portion. V and J calls and clone size are those listed in that table; D and trimming were worked out from the DNA. The sample comprises about 150,000 clones, over 70% of which are singletons, and roughly 2.3% rests with the top ten.

Whole-study findings and limits: Overall, roughly 150 TCR beta chains were annotated as cytomegalovirus-associated.

This clonotype originated in a young man in good health and CMV-seronegative. Material for sequencing was PBMCs. The rearrangement uses TRBV5-8 and TRBJ2-7; 8 positions agree with TRBD2. The CDR3 is CASSPERESEEQYF. The DNA of the CDR3 is TGTGCCAGCAGCCCCGAGCGGGAGTCGGAGGAGCAGTACTTC.